The sequence of this TCR beta chain was determined in a study of blood T cells in healthy people across ages. The second PCR ran roughly 6 to 11 cycles with a sample-barcoded 5' primer and J-beta primers. TCRdb fed the 5' RACE reads into MiXCR, producing one record per CDR3 protein. The sample has hundreds of thousands of distinct CDR3 sequences; approximately 30% are singletons. Approximately 10 milliliters was the volume of peripheral blood drawn from each donor. Total RNA, at least 5 micrograms per sample, came from PBMCs. The CDR3 consists of 17 residues. Germline CDR1 is SGHRS and CDR2 is YFSETQ. Overall study results and limits: Roughly linear age-related decline in beta diversity appeared, significant by age 40. The study found TCR beta diversity correlated strongly with naive T cell percentage.

About this clonotype: The antigen is unknown. A much larger clone lies one base from this, so it may be a read error.

This sequence joins TRBV5-1 and TRBJ2-3; maybe TRBD2 (6 bases). Sequencing was done on a sample of blood. The receptor was isolated from a woman of 80 years or more in good health. Here the CDR3 DNA reads TGCGCCGGCAGCCCTGGAGGGCCTTTAAAAGGAAGAGATACGCAGTATTTT. Protein product: CAGSPGGPLKGRDTQYF.